The table lists the clone carrying this T cell receptor beta chain with a few counts. Its specificity is not known. This sample is part of a study of Tregs in tolerant kidney transplant recipients. Turning to the study itself: CFSE-labeled recipient PBMCs were cultured 6 days with irradiated graft donor PBMCs, then FACS-sorted. Study results and caveats: Findings come from small patient numbers and require larger validation. Biological reproducibility was not directly addressed in this study. Tregs expanded with activated donor B cells seemed most donor-specific.

The assay was immunoSEQ multiplex PCR, and TCRdb's table has in-frame clones only and misses some. The sample has approximately 8,700 clones; about 44% are singletons. J lost 4 bases, V lost 6 bases, and 2 bases had no gene match. The CDR3 is 12 amino acids. Germline V CDR1 and CDR2: MNHEY, SVGAGI. The clonotype originates from a human donor in good health. The chain joins TRBV6-5 to TRBJ2-5; the match to TRBD1 covers 7 bases. Sequencing was done on a sample of CD4+ T cells from blood cultured with allogeneic cells. CDR3 nucleotides: TGTGCCAGCAGCAGACAGGGAGAGACCCAGTACTTC. It codes for CASSRQGETQYF.